These 27 T cell receptor beta chains originate from one sample sequenced in a study of cytomegalovirus exposure and HLA in healthy donors. The PCR made use of 60 Vbeta and 13 Jbeta primers. Sequencing used immunoSEQ multiplex PCR; TCRdb keeps in-frame clones, though not all of them. In the table there are 95,000 to 100,000 clones, 60% to 80% of which are singletons. The source material was PBMCs. The receptors stem from a female donor in good health and CMV-seronegative.

For the CDR3, the DNA is TGTGCCAGTAGTATAAACAGGGATTCACCCCTCCACTTT. Translated, it gives CASSINRDSPLHF. This chain joins TRBV19 and TRBJ1-6, with D possibly matching TRBD1 (6 bases). The CDR3 covers 13 residues. The V gene's germline CDR1 is LNHDA and CDR2 SQIVND (reference sequence). V lost 2 bases, J lost 8 bases, and 7 bases lay in between. Complete variable domain (other parts from reference TRBV19 and TRBJ1-6): DGGITQSPKYLFRKEGQNVTLSCEQNLNHDAMYWYRQDPGQGLRLIYYSQIVNDFQKGDIAEGYSVSREKKESFPLTVTSAQKNPTAFYLCASSINRDSPLHFGNGTRLTVT.

This chain links TRBV6-5 with TRBJ2-7; possible D gene TRBD2, 5 bases. Trimming removed 6 bases from V and 5 bases from J, with 14 bases in between. There are 13 residues in the CDR3. Germline loops: CDR1 MNHEY, CDR2 SVGAGI. CDR3 loop: CASSQRGLHEQYF. CDR3 in DNA: TGTGCCAGCAGCCAACGCGGACTCCACGAGCAGTACTTC.

The rearrangement uses TRBV5-8 and TRBJ2-7; 9 nucleotides line up with TRBD1. There are 15 residues in the CDR3. The V and J ends lost 4 bases and 6 bases, in that order; junction bases with no gene match: 11. Germline values: CDR1 SGHTS, CDR2 YDEGEE. This CDR3 reads CASSNPGTGIPEQYF. The CDR3 DNA sequence: TGTGCCAGCAGCAACCCCGGGACAGGGATCCCCGAGCAGTACTTC.

The chain combines TRBV20-1 with TRBJ2-7, with D possibly being TRBD2 (5 bases). The CDR3 runs to 11 residues. V was shortened by 5 bases and J by 6 bases, with 11 bases between the two germline ends. Germline V gene data show CDR1 as DFQATT and CDR2 as SNEGSKA (reference sequence). CDR3 amino acids: CSAFLAPEQYF. In DNA form, the CDR3 reads TGCAGTGCTTTTCTAGCCCCCGAGCAGTACTTC.

The chain is built from TRBV7-2 and TRBJ2-2; unclear D gene. The length of the CDR3 is 16 residues. Between the trimmed V and J ends, which lost 5 bases and 0 bases, there was a span of 13 bases. The germline V gene has CDR1 SGHTA and CDR2 FQGNSA. CDR3 bases: TGTGCCAGCAGCCTCCCGCGGTCGACGAACACCGGGGAGCTGTTTTTT. Translated, it gives CASSLPRSTNTGELFF.

The chain employs TRBV18 and TRBJ1-3, with a possible D match to TRBD1 (5 bases). From germline, CDR1 is KGHSH and CDR2 LQKENI. V was clipped by 4 bases and J by 3 bases, with 10 bases between them. There are 14 residues in the CDR3. CDR3 residues: CASSQDSNGNTIYF. CDR3 coding DNA: TGTGCCAGCTCACAAGACAGCAATGGAAACACCATATATTTT.

The V gene is TRBV7-2, the J gene TRBJ2-3, with D perhaps matching TRBD1 (5 bases). V lost 5 bases to trimming and J lost 5 bases, with 11 bases between them. Germline-derived CDR1 and CDR2 are SGHTA and FQGNSA. The length of the CDR3 is 13 residues. The CDR3 DNA sequence: TGTGCCAGCAGCACCAATAGGGGAGATACGCAGTATTTT. Encoded protein: CASSTNRGDTQYF.

The chain has TRBV19 and TRBJ2-7, with 10 positions matching TRBD1. The CDR3 length is 15 residues. Germline V lookup: CDR1 LNHDA, CDR2 SQIVND (reference sequence). The V segment lost 2 bases and the J segment 5 bases; nucleotides outside the gene matches: 6. The DNA for the CDR3 is TGTGCCAGTAGTATAAGGGGACAGGGGTTCCACGAGCAGTACTTC. Its protein product is CASSIRGQGFHEQYF.

The chain couples TRBV19 to TRBJ1-1; 7 bases fit TRBD1. CDR1 LNHDA and CDR2 SQIVND come from the germline V gene (reference sequence). The CDR3 length is 14 residues. J was trimmed by 1 base and V by 5 bases; bases with no gene match: 4. The DNA for the CDR3 is TGTGCCAGTAGTCGACCAGGGGGGAACACTGAAGCTTTCTTT. Amino acid sequence: CASSRPGGNTEAFF.

This sequence joins TRBV2 and TRBJ2-7; 7 nucleotides line up with TRBD2. Trimming at V came to 1 base and at J to 4 bases, leaving 4 bases not matched to a gene. The CDR3 runs to 14 residues. Germline assignment: CDR1 SNHLY and CDR2 FYNNEI. As DNA, the CDR3 is TGTGCCAGCAGTGAAGGCGGGAGTCGGTACGAGCAGTACTTC. Translation gives CASSEGGSRYEQYF.

The rearrangement links TRBV5-1 to TRBJ2-7, with a tentative D call TRBD1 (6 bases). The germline V and J ends were trimmed by 4 bases and 3 bases, with 11 bases remaining between them. Germline V CDR1 and CDR2: SGHRS, YFSETQ. The CDR3 loop spans 13 amino acids. The CDR3 DNA reads TGCGCCAGCAGCAATTTAGGGGGCTACGAGCAGTACTTC. It is translated as CASSNLGGYEQYF.

This chain's CDR3 is CASSQDRGPRGNQPQHF. CDR3 sequence (DNA): TGCGCCAGCAGCCAAGACAGGGGTCCGCGGGGCAATCAGCCCCAGCATTTT. The chain recombines TRBV4-1 with TRBJ1-5; D possibly corresponds to TRBD1 (6 bases). Looked up from germline, CDR1 is MGHRA and CDR2 is YSYEKL. This CDR3 is built from 17 residues. The ends were cut back, 0 bases at V and 2 bases at J, with 14 bases in the middle.

This chain links TRBV11-1 with TRBJ1-1; D gene unclear. Germline lookup yields CDR1 SGHAT and CDR2 FQDESV (reference sequence). This CDR3 contains 13 residues. V lost 2 bases and J lost 2, with 6 bases in between. The CDR3 reads CASSLRGNTEAFF. CDR3 coding DNA: TGTGCCAGCAGCTTACGAGGAAACACTGAAGCTTTCTTT.

The J gene is TRBJ2-7, the V gene TRBV5-4; D remains ambiguous. In germline, CDR1 is SGHNT, CDR2 YYREEE (reference sequence). The V and J ends lost 1 base and 0 bases respectively, with 8 bases between them. The CDR3 runs to 14 residues. This CDR3 reads CASSLPGSSYEQYF. The CDR3 DNA reads TGTGCCAGCAGCTTGCCAGGAAGCTCCTACGAGCAGTACTTC.

The rearrangement joins TRBV5-4 to TRBJ1-1; 7 bases align to TRBD1. Germline values: CDR1 SGHNT, CDR2 YYREEE (reference sequence). V shed 4 bases and J 0 bases; nucleotides not matched to a gene: 12. The CDR3 is made up of 17 amino acids. The CDR3 loop is CASSRAQGQVVNTEAFF. The CDR3 region has the DNA TGTGCCAGCAGCCGGGCCCAAGGACAGGTCGTGAACACTGAAGCTTTCTTT.

The chain links TRBV28 to TRBJ1-2; 12 positions match TRBD1. Germline CDR1 MDHEN, CDR2 SYDVKM. Trimming cost V 6 bases and J 3 bases; bases outside gene matches: 5. This CDR3 comprises 15 residues. CDR3 protein: CASRWGQGAYYGYTF. The CDR3 region has the DNA TGTGCCAGCAGGTGGGGACAGGGGGCCTACTATGGCTACACCTTC.

The chain links TRBV30 to TRBJ1-1; 9 positions agree with TRBD1. Germline V gene sequence: CDR1 GTSNPN, CDR2 SVGIG (reference sequence). The CDR3 contains 14 residues. V gave up 3 bases and J gave up 5 bases; unmatched junction bases: 7. The CDR3 region is CAWRRQGGWTEAFF. CDR3 nucleotide sequence: TGTGCCTGGAGGCGACAGGGGGGCTGGACTGAAGCTTTCTTT.

V is TRBV28 and J is TRBJ2-5; 9 nucleotides align to TRBD2. The CDR3 covers 12 residues. With 10 bases clipped from V and 3 bases from J, the junction kept 3 bases outside the gene matches. Germline CDR1 is MDHEN and CDR2 is SYDVKM. The CDR3 DNA is TGTGCCACCCTAGCGGGGAAAGAGACCCAGTACTTC. It translates to CATLAGKETQYF.

This CDR3 reads CASSKLAGGSPGTQYF. The CDR3 coding sequence is TGTGCCAGCAGCAAACTAGCGGGAGGTTCCCCGGGTACGCAGTATTTT. The rearrangement joins TRBV7-2 to TRBJ2-3; 12 bases line up with TRBD2. With V trimmed by 5 bases and J by 8 bases, 11 bases remained unmatched. CDR1 SGHTA and CDR2 FQGNSA come from the germline V gene. This CDR3 is 16 amino acids long.

The gene calls are TRBV4-2 and TRBJ2-7; TRBD2 agrees at 8 bases. This CDR3 is 16 amino acids long. After removal of 4 bases from V and 2 bases from J, the junction contained 10 bases not matched to a gene. CDR1 and CDR2 from the germline V gene are LGHNA and YNFKEQ. The CDR3 nucleotides are TGTGCCAGCAGCCCCACCGGGGGGGGACCAGCCTACGAGCAGTACTTC. Its protein is CASSPTGGGPAYEQYF.

The CDR3 DNA follows: TGTGCCTGGGACGCTGCGGGTAGCACAGATACGCAGTATTTT. Translation: CAWDAAGSTDTQYF. V is TRBV30 and J is TRBJ2-3, with D possibly matching TRBD2 (5 bases). Germline loops: CDR1 GTSNPN, CDR2 SVGIG (reference sequence). V lost 5 bases and J 0 bases, leaving 12 bases between the germline ends. The CDR3 sequence is 14 residues long.

This clone was detected only a few times. The chain carries TRBV7-3 and TRBJ2-2; 15 bases are shared with TRBD2. V lost 5 bases, J lost 0 bases, and 1 base stayed unmatched. The germline V gene encodes CDR1 SGHTA and CDR2 FQGTGA. This CDR3 contains 17 residues. The CDR3 nucleotides read TGTGCCAGCAGCGGACTAGCGGGAGGGCCGAACACCGGGGAGCTGTTTTTT. Translated, it gives CASSGLAGGPNTGELFF.

This clone appeared a few times. The chain employs TRBV4-3 and TRBJ2-2; possibly TRBD1 for D (5 bases). The CDR3 sequence is 14 residues long. Germline values: CDR1 LGHNA, CDR2 YSLEER. V lost 4 bases and J lost 4, with 10 bases in between. The CDR3 coding sequence is TGCGCCAGCAGCCGCCTTGACAGCACCGGGGAGCTGTTTTTT. This gives the protein CASSRLDSTGELFF.

This chain links TRBV5-8 with TRBJ2-1; possible D gene TRBD1, 6 bases. Trimming removed 3 bases from V and 10 bases from J, with 14 bases in between. The length of the CDR3 is 13 residues. The germline CDR1 and CDR2 sequences are SGHTS and YDEGEE. The DNA of the CDR3 is TGTGCCAGCAGCTCAACAGGGCGGCGAGAGCAGTTCTTC. Encoded protein: CASSSTGRREQFF.

The chain couples TRBV2 to TRBJ2-3; 8 bases line up with TRBD2. This CDR3 spans 15 amino acids. CDR1 and CDR2 (germline): SNHLY, FYNNEI. Unmatched junction bases numbered 10, after V lost 8 bases and J lost 3 bases. CDR3 in amino acids: CASSARGVMTDTQYF. CDR3 in DNA: TGTGCCAGCTCGGCGCGGGGGGTAATGACAGATACGCAGTATTTT.

This clone was seen only a few times. The chain carries TRBV5-1 and TRBJ2-3; tentative D call: TRBD1 (6 bases). Trimming left V 4 bases short and J 1 base short, with 10 bases between. In germline, CDR1 is SGHRS, CDR2 YFSETQ. The CDR3 has 14 amino acids. CDR3 DNA sequence: TGCGCCAGCAGCGCCTCAGGGGGCACAGATACGCAGTATTTT. Residues: CASSASGGTDTQYF.

The J gene is TRBJ2-5, the V gene TRBV29-1; 7 nucleotides line up with TRBD2. V gave up 4 bases and J gave up 2 bases; unmatched junction bases: 4. This CDR3 comprises 13 residues. Germline V gene sequence: CDR1 SQVTM, CDR2 ANQGSEA. Written as DNA, the CDR3 is TGCAGCGTTGGTCGGGGGGATCAAGAGACCCAGTACTTC. As protein: CSVGRGDQETQYF. Full variable domain (remainder filled in from reference TRBV29-1 and TRBJ2-5): SAVISQKPSRDICQRGTSLTIQCQVDSQVTMMFWYRQQPGQSLTLIATANQGSEATYESGFVIDKFPISRPNLTFSTLTVSNMSPEDSSIYLCSVGRGDQETQYFGPGTRLLVL.